The 2 T cell receptor beta chains below were found in one sample sequenced in a study of shared clonotypes between healthy human individuals. Produced via immunoSEQ multiplex PCR; TCRdb's table is partial and in-frame only. The sample contains around 1.9 million clones, approximately 92% of which appear only once. Terminally differentiated effector memory CD45RA+ cells were excluded from the naive CD8 cells, which were CD45RO-negative and positively selected for CCR7. The sequenced sample consisted of naive CD8+ T cells from PBMCs. Receptors were obtained from a man between 18 and 35 years old in good health. Some clones in this sample may be carry-over from other donors' samples.

This sequence joins TRBV5-1 and TRBJ2-1; no clear D gene. Germline CDR1 is SGHRS and CDR2 is YFSETQ. CDR3 size: 16 residues. The ends were cut back, 6 bases at V and 0 bases at J, with 16 bases in the middle. The CDR3 protein is CASTFWGLSSYNEQFF. Written as DNA, the CDR3 is TGCGCCAGCACTTTCTGGGGTCTCAGCTCCTACAATGAGCAGTTCTTC.

The V gene is TRBV7-3, the J gene TRBJ1-2; 7 nucleotides match TRBD1. The length of the CDR3 is 15 residues. Germline CDR1 is SGHTA and CDR2 is FQGTGA. Trimming took 6 bases from V and 2 from J; bases not matched to a gene: 9. The CDR3 coding sequence is TGTGCCAGCAGTTACCGAGGACAGGCGAACTATGGCTACACCTTC. It translates to CASSYRGQANYGYTF. Using reference TRBV7-3 and TRBJ1-2 for the parts outside the CDR3, the full variable domain is GAGVSQTPSNKVTEKGKYVELRCDPISGHTALYWYRQSLGQGPEFLIYFQGTGAADDSGLPNDRFFAVRPEGSVSTLKIQRTERGDSAVYLCASSYRGQANYGYTFGSGTRLTVV.